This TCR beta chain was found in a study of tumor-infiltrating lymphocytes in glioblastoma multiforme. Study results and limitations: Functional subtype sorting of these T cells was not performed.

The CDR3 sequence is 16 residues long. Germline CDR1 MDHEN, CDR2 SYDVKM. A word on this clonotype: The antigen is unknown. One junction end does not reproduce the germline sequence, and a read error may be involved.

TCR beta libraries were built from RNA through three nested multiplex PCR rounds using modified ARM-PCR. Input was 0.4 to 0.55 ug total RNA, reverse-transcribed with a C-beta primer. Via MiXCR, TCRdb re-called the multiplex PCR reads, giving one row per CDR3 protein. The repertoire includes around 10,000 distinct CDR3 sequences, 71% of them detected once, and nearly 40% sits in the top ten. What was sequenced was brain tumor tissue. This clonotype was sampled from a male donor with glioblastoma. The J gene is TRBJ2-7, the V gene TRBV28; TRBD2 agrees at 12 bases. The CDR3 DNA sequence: TGTGCTAGCAGTCGTTACGAGACTAGCGGGAGATACGAGCAGTACTTC. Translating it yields CASSRYETSGRYEQYF.